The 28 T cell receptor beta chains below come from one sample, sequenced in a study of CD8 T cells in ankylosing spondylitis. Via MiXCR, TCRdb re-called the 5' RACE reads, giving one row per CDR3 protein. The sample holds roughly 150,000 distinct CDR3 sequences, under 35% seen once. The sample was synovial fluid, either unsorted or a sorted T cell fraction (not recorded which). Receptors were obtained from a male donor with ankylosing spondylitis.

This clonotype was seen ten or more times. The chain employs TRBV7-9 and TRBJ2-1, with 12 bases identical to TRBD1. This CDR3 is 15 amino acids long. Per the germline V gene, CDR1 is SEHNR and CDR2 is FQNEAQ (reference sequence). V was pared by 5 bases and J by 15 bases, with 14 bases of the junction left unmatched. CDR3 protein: CASSPGTGGAYGPFF. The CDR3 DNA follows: TGTGCCAGCAGCCCTGGGACAGGGGGCGCGTACGGGCCGTTCTTC.

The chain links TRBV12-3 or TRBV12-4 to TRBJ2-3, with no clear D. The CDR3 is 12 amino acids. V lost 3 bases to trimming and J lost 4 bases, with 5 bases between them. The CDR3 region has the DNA TGTGCCAGCAGTTTTAAGGCAGATACGCAGTATTTT. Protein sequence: CASSFKADTQYF.

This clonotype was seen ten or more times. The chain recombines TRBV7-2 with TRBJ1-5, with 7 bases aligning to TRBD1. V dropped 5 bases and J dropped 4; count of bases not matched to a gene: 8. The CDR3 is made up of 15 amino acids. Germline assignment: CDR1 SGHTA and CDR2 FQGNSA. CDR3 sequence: CASSGEGAGNQPQHF. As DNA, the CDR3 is TGTGCCAGCAGCGGAGAGGGGGCCGGTAATCAGCCCCAGCATTTT.

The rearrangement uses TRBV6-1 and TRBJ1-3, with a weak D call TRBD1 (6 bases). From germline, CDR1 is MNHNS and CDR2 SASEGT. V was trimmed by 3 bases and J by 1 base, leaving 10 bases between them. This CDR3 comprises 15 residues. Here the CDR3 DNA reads TGTGCCAGCAGTGACGCAGGGACATCTGGAAACACCATATATTTT. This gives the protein CASSDAGTSGNTIYF.

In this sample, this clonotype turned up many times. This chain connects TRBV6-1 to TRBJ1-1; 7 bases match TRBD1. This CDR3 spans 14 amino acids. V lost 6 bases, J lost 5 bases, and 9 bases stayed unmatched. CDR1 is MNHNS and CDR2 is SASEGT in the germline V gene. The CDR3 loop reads CASSRLTGTTEAFF. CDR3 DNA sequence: TGTGCCAGCAGCCGACTGACAGGGACGACTGAAGCTTTCTTT.

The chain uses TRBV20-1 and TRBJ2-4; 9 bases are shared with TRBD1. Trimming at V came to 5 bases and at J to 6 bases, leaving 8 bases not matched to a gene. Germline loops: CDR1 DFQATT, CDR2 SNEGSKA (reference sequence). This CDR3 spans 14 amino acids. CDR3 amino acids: CSALPQGAGNIQYF. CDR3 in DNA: TGCAGTGCTCTCCCACAGGGGGCCGGAAACATTCAGTACTTC.

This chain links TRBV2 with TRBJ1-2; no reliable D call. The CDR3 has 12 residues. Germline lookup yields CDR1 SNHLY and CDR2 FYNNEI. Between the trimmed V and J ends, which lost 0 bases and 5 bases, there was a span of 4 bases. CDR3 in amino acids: CASSEALYGYTF. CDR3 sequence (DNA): TGTGCCAGCAGTGAAGCGCTTTATGGCTACACCTTC.

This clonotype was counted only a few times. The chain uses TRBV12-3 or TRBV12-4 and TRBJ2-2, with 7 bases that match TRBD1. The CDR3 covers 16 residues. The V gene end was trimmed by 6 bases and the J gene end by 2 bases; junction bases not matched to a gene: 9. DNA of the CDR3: TGTGCCAGCAGACACCCCGGGACAGCAAACACCGGGGAGCTGTTTTTT. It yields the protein CASRHPGTANTGELFF.

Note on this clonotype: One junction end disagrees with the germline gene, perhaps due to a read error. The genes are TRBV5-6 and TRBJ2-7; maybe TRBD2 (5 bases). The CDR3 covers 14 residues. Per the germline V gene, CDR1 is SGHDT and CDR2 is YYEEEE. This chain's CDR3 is CDSSLLRGTYEQYF. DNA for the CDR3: TGTGACAGCAGCTTGCTTCGGGGTACCTACGAGCAGTACTTC. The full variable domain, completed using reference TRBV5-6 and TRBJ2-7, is DAGVTQSPTHLIKTRGQQVTLRCSPKSGHDTVSWYQQALGQGPQFIFQYYEEEERQRGNFPDRFSGHQFPNYSSELNVNALLLGDSALYLCDSSLLRGTYEQYFGPGTRLTVT.

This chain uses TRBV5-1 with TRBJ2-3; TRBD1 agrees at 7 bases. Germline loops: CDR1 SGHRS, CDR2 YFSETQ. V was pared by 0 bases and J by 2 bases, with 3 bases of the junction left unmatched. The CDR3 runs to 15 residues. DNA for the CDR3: TGCGCCAGCAGCTTGGGACAGGGTGTCACAGATACGCAGTATTTT. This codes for CASSLGQGVTDTQYF.

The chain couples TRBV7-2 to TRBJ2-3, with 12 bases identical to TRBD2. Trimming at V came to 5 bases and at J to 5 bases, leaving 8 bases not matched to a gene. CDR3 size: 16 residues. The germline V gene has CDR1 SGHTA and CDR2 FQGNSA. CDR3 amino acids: CASSLTSGRGGDTQYF. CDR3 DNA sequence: TGTGCCAGCAGCCTGACTAGCGGGAGAGGTGGAGATACGCAGTATTTT.

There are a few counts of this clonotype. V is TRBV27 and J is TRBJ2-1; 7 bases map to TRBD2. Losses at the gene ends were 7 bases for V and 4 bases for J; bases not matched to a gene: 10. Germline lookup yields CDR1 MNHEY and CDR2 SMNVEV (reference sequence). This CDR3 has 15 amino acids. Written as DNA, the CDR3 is TGTGCCAGCACAGGCGGGGCTAGCGGATACAATGAGCAGTTCTTC. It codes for CASTGGASGYNEQFF.

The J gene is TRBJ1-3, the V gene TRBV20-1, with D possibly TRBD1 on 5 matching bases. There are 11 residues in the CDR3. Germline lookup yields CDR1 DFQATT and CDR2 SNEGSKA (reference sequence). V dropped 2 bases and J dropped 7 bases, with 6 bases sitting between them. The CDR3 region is CSARKGNTIYF. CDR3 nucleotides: TGCAGTGCTAGAAAGGGGAACACCATATATTTT.

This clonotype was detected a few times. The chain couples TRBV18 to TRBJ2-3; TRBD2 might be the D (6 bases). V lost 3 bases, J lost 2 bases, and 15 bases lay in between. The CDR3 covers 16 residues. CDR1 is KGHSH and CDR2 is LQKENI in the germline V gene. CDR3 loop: CASSPGTGVNTDTQYF. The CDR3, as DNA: TGTGCCAGCTCACCGGGCACGGGAGTGAACACAGATACGCAGTATTTT. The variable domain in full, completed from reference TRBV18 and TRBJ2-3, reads NAGVMQNPRHLVRRRGQEARLRCSPMKGHSHVYWYRQLPEEGLKFMVYLQKENIIDESGMPKERFSAEFPKEGPSILRIQQVVRGDSAAYFCASSPGTGVNTDTQYFGPGTRLTVL.

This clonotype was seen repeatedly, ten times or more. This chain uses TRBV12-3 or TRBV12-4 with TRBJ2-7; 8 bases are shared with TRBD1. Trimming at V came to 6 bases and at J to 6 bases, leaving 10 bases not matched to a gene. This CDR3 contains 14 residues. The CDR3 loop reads CASRTGTGQVEQYF. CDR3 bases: TGTGCCAGCAGGACCGGGACAGGCCAAGTCGAGCAGTACTTC.

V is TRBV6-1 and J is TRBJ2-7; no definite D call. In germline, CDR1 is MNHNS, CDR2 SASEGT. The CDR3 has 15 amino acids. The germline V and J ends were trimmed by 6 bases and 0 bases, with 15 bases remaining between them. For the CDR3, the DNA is TGTGCCAGCAGACCGAACAGCTACAGCTCCTACGAGCAGTACTTC. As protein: CASRPNSYSSYEQYF.

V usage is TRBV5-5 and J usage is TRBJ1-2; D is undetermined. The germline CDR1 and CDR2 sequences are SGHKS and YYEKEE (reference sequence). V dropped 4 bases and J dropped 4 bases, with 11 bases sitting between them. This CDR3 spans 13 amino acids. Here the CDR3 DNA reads TGTGCCAGCAGCCAACACGACGTCTATGGCTACACCTTC. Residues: CASSQHDVYGYTF.

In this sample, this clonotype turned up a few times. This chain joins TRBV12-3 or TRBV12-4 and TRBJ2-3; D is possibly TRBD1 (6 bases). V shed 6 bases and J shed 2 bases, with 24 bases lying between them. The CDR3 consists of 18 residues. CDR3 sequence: CASSLGEPGHRNTDTQYF. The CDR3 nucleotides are TGTGCCAGCAGCCTAGGGGAACCGGGACACCGGAACACAGATACGCAGTATTTT.

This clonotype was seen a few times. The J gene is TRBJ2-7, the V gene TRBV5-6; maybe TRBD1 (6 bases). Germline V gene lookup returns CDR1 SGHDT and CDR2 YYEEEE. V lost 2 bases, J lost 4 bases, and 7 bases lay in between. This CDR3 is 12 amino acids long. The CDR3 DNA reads TGTGCCAGCAGCTTCACAGGGTACGAGCAGTACTTC. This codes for CASSFTGYEQYF.

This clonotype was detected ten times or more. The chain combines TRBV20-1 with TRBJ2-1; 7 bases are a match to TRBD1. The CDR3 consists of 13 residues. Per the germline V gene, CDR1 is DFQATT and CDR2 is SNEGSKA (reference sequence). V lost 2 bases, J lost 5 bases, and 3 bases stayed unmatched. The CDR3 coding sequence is TGCAGTGCTAGAAGGGACAGAAACAATGAGCAGTTCTTC. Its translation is CSARRDRNNEQFF.

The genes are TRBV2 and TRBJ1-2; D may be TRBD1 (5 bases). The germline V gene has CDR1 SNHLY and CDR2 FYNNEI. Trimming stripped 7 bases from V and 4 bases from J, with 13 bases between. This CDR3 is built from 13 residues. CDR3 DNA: TGTGCCAGCAAGATGGACACCGTCTATGGCTACACCTTC. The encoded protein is CASKMDTVYGYTF.

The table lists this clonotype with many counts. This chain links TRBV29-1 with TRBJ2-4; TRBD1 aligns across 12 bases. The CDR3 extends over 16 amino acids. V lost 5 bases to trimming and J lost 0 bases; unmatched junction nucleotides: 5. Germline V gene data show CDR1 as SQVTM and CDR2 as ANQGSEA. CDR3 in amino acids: CSVRGQGALAKNIQYF. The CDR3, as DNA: TGCAGCGTTAGGGGACAGGGGGCCTTAGCCAAAAACATTCAGTACTTC.

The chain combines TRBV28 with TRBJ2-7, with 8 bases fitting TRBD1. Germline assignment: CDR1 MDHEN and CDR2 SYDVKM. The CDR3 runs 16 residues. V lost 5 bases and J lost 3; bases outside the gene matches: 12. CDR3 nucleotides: TGTGCCAGCAGTGCGACAGGGGTCGGACTTAACTACGAGCAGTACTTC. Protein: CASSATGVGLNYEQYF.

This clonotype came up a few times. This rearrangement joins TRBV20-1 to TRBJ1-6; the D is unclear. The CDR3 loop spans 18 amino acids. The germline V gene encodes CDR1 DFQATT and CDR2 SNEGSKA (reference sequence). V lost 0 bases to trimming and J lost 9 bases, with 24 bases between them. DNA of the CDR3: TGCAGTGCTAGAGATGACCCCCGAGGGTTGGGGTTTATTTCACCCCTCCACTTT. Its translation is CSARDDPRGLGFISPLHF.

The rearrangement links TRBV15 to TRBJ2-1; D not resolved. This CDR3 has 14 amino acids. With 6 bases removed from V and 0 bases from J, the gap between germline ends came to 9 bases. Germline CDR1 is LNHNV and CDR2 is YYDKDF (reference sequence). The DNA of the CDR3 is TGTGCCACCAGGGAGAACCCCTCCTACAATGAGCAGTTCTTC. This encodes CATRENPSYNEQFF.

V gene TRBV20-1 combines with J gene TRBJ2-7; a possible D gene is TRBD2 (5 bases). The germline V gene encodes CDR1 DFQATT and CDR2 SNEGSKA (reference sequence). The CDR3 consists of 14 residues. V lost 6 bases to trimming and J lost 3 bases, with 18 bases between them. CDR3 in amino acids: CSALEGRQSYEQYF. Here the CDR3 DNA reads TGCAGTGCCCTAGAGGGCAGGCAGAGCTACGAGCAGTACTTC.

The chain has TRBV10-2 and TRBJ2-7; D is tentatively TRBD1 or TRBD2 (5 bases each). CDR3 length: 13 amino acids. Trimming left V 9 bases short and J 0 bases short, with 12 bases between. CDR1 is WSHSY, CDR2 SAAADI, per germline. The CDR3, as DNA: TGCGCCAGTGGGGGACCCCCCTCCTACGAGCAGTACTTC. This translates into CASGGPPSYEQYF.

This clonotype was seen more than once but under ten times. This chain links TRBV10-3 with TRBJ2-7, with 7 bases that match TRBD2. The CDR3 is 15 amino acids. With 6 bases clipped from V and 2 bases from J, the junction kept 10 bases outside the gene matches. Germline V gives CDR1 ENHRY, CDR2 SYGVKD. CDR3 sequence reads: CAISLLKAGTYEQYF. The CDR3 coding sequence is TGTGCCATCAGCCTCCTAAAAGCGGGGACCTACGAGCAGTACTTC.